The 5 T cell receptor beta chains given below trace back to one sample, sequenced in a study of T cells in Graves' hyperthyroidism and ophthalmopathy (dated by TCRdb to between 2018 and 2021). The method behind the library was multiplex PCR. Sequencing was performed on an Illumina HiSeq 2000. TCR beta CDR3 regions were amplified from RNA transcripts. The first round of RT-PCR for the TCR CDR3 was performed with the HTBI primer set and the Qiagen OneStep RT-PCR kit. TCRdb took the public reads, trimmed them with fastp at Q25, ran MiXCR for clone calling and kept in-frame beta chains. Merged by CDR3 protein, the rows form single entries marked with the most common genes and DNA. The sample records 540,000 or so distinct CDR3 sequences, around 46% of which are singletons. Jointly, the top ten make up roughly 20% of the sample. The sample taken for sequencing was peripheral blood or thyroid tissue (not recorded which). The source of these receptors is an adult woman with Graves' disease, either hyperthyroidism or ophthalmopathy (not recorded which).

This clonotype was detected many times. The chain is built from TRBV15 and TRBJ2-2; unclear D gene. V was clipped by 8 bases and J by 3 bases, with 10 bases between them. The CDR3 contains 13 residues. In germline, CDR1 is LNHNV, CDR2 YYDKDF (reference sequence). Here the CDR3 reads CATQATHTGELFF. CDR3 sequence (DNA): TGTGCCACCCAGGCCACTCACACCGGGGAGCTGTTTTTT.

A note on this clonotype: Compared with germline, one end of the junction differs, possibly owing to a read error. The chain carries TRBV5-1 and TRBJ1-2, with TRBD1 matching over 12 bases. CDR1 and CDR2 from the germline V gene are SGHRS and YFSETQ. There are 14 residues in the CDR3. CDR3 sequence reads: CASSFGTGGYDYTF. The CDR3 bases are TGTGCCAGCAGCTTTGGGACAGGGGGCTACGACTACACCTTC.

This clonotype was seen many times. The chain uses TRBV5-4 and TRBJ1-1; no definite D call. V lost 4 bases to trimming and J lost 6 bases, with 13 bases between them. This CDR3 contains 13 residues. The V gene's germline CDR1 is SGHNT and CDR2 YYREEE (reference sequence). CDR3 nucleotides: TGTGCCAGCAGCCCCAAAGGTGGGGCTGAAGCTTTCTTT. Protein product: CASSPKGGAEAFF.

This clonotype has only a few counts. The chain couples TRBV11-2 to TRBJ1-1, with D possibly matching TRBD1 (6 bases). The germline CDR1 and CDR2 sequences are SGHAT and FQNNGV. This CDR3 has 14 residues. The V end lost 3 bases, the J end lost 1 base, and 9 bases lay between the germline ends. The CDR3 DNA is TGTGCCAGCAGCTTGGGGGGCACGAACACTGAAGCTTTCTTT. Translating it yields CASSLGGTNTEAFF.

Comment on this clonotype: Germline and junction disagree at one end, which may indicate a read error. The genes are TRBV7-2 and TRBJ2-7, with 12 nucleotides matching TRBD1. This CDR3 has 13 amino acids. Germline V gene sequence: CDR1 SGHTA, CDR2 FQGNSA. The CDR3 spells CASSRPGTGGFEF. The CDR3 bases are TGTGCCAGCAGCCGTCCCGGGACAGGGGGCTTCGAATTC.